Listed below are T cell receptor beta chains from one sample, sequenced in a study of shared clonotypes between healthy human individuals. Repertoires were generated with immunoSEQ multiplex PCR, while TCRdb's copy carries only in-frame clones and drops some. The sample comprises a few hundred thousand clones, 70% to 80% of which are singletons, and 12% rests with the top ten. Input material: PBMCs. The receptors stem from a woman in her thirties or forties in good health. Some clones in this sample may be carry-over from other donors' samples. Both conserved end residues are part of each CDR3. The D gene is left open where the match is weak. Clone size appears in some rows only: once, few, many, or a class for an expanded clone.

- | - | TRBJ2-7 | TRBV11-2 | CASSLIGDEQYF | TGTGCCAGCAGCTTAATCGGGGACGAGCAGTACTTC
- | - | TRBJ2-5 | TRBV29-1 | CSVGTEETQYF | TGCAGCGTTGGTACAGAGGAGACCCAGTACTTC
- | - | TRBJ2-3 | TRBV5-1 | CASRDPRQGTDTQYF | TGCGCCAGCAGGGACCCGAGACAGGGCACAGATACGCAGTATTTT
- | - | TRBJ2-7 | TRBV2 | CASSDRLSYKQHF | TGTGCCAGCAGTGATCGGCTATCATACAAGCAGCACTTC
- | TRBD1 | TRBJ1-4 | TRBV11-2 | CASSFWYTGTGSEKLFF | TGTGCCAGCAGCTTCTGGTATACCGGGACAGGTTCTGAAAAACTGTTTTTT
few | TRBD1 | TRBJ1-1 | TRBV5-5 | CASSLRDRQNTEAFF | TGTGCCAGCAGCCTCCGGGACAGGCAAAACACTGAAGCTTTCTTT
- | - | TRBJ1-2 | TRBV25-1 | CASSTPLGRDYGYTF | TGTGCCAGCAGCACTCCGTTAGGGAGGGACTATGGCTACACCTTC
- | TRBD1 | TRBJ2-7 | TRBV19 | CASSKGQGVGEQYF | TGTGCCAGTAGTAAGGGACAGGGTGTAGGCGAGCAGTACTTC
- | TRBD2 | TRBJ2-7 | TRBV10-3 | CAISQYSGRDSDEQYF | TGTGCCATCAGTCAATATAGCGGGAGAGATTCGGACGAGCAGTACTTC
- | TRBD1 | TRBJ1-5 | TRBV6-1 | CASSAQGAQQPQHF | TGTGCCAGCAGTGCGCAGGGGGCACAACAGCCCCAGCATTTT
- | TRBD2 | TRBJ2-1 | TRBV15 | CATSRVSAGVGEQFF | TGTGCCACCAGCAGAGTTTCAGCGGGAGTGGGTGAGCAGTTCTTC
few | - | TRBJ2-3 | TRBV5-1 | CASSLGQGGTDTQYF | TGCGCCAGCAGCTTGGGACAGGGAGGGACAGATACGCAGTATTTT
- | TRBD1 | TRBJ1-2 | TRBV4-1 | CASSQDRGQTNYGYTF | TGCGCCAGCAGCCAAGATCGGGGACAGACTAACTATGGCTACACCTTC
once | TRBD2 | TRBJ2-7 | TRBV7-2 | CASSTGTSGSKQYF | TGTGCCAGCAGCACCGGGACTAGCGGGAGTAAGCAGTACTTC
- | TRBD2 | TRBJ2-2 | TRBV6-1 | CASTGTRNTGELFF | TGTGCCAGCACCGGGACTAGGAACACCGGGGAGCTGTTTTTT
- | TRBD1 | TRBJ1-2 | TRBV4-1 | CASSHNRGSGGYTF | TGCGCCAGCAGCCATAACAGGGGGTCTGGTGGCTACACCTTC
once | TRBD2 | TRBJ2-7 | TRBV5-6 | CASSSGLAGGEQYF | TGTGCCAGCAGCTCCGGACTAGCGGGAGGCGAGCAGTACTTC
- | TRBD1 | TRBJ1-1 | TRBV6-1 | CASSANTGGAGEAFF | TGTGCCAGCAGTGCAAACACAGGGGGCGCCGGTGAAGCTTTCTTT